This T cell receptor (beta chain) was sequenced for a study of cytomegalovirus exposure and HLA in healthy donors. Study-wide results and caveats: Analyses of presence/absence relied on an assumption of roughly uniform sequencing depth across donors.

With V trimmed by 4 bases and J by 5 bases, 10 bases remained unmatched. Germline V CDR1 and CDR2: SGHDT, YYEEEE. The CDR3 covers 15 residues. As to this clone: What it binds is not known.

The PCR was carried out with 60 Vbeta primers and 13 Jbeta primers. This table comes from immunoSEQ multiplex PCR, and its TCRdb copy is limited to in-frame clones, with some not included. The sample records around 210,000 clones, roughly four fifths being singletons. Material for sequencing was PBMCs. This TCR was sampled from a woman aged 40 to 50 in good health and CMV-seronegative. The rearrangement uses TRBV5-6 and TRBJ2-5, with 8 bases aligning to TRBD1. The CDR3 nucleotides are TGTGCCAGCAGCCCCATAGGACAGGGCCAGGAGACCCAGTACTTC. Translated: CASSPIGQGQETQYF.